The rows below give T cell receptor beta chains drawn from one sample of a study of T cell responses to AZD1222 COVID-19 vaccine. Libraries were prepared by immunoSEQ multiplex PCR; TCRdb keeps only in-frame clonotypes and omits some of them. Of over 90,000 clones listed, approximately 90% are singletons. The sequencing used peripheral blood, collected 28 days after the second AZD1222 dose. The receptor set was obtained from an adult who received the AZD1222 COVID-19 vaccine. Both conserved end residues are part of each CDR3. D genes are given only for firm matches. Clone size is shown for a subset of rows, as once, few, many or a class of expanded clone.

D gene	V gene	clone size	J gene	CDR3 protein	CDR3 DNA
.	TRBV5-1	.	TRBJ2-1	CASTPDLVYNEQFF	TGCGCCAGCACCCCGGACTTAGTTTACAATGAGCAGTTCTTC
.	TRBV18	few	TRBJ1-1	CASSTSYGEVSTEAFF	TGTGCCAGCTCAACAAGTTACGGGGAAGTCAGCACTGAAGCTTTCTTT
.	TRBV13	.	TRBJ1-5	CASSQAGGDQPQHF	TGTGCCAGCAGTCAAGCCGGGGGGGATCAGCCCCAGCATTTT
.	TRBV3-1/TRBV3-2	once	TRBJ2-7	CASSPTSGTPNYEQYF	TGTGCCAGCAGCCCTACTTCCGGGACCCCCAACTACGAGCAGTACTTC
TRBD1	TRBV6-2/TRBV6-3	.	TRBJ1-5	CASSYSQDRTGRSNQPQHF	TGTGCCAGCAGTTACTCCCAGGACAGGACGGGAAGGAGCAATCAGCCCCAGCATTTT
.	TRBV28	.	TRBJ1-5	CASSAIGGGNQPQHF	TGTGCCAGCAGCGCGATTGGGGGTGGAAATCAGCCCCAGCATTTT
.	TRBV20-1	.	TRBJ2-5	CSALRETQYF	TGCAGTGCTCTGCGAGAGACCCAGTACTTC
.	TRBV7-2	.	TRBJ1-2	CASSLVEGHGYTF	TGTGCCAGCAGCCTCGTGGAGGGGCATGGCTACACCTTC
.	TRBV5-6	.	TRBJ2-3	CASSLFRTASTDTQYF	TGTGCCAGCAGCTTGTTTCGGACGGCGAGCACAGATACGCAGTATTTT
TRBD1	TRBV28	.	TRBJ1-1	CASRSDRGFSAFF	TGTGCCAGCAGGTCAGACAGGGGATTTTCAGCTTTCTTT
.	TRBV6-5	.	TRBJ1-5	CASSPNRGGQPQHF	TGTGCCAGCAGCCCCAACCGGGGAGGTCAGCCCCAGCATTTT
TRBD1	TRBV5-5	.	TRBJ1-5	CASSSLDRGGNQPQHF	TGTGCCAGCAGCTCCCTCGACAGGGGGGGAAATCAGCCCCAGCATTTT
TRBD1	TRBV7-2	.	TRBJ1-1	CASSLQGAVNTEAFF	TGTGCCAGCAGCCTACAGGGGGCGGTGAACACTGAAGCTTTCTTT
.	TRBV11-2	.	TRBJ2-2	CASSWPGELFF	TGTGCCAGCAGCTGGCCCGGGGAGCTGTTTTTT
.	TRBV11-1	.	TRBJ2-7	CASSFRRGSYEQYF	TGTGCCAGCAGCTTTAGGCGGGGATCCTACGAGCAGTACTTC
.	TRBV6-5	.	TRBJ1-2	CASTRGPGNYGYTF	TGTGCCAGTACCAGGGGTCCAGGCAACTATGGCTACACCTTC